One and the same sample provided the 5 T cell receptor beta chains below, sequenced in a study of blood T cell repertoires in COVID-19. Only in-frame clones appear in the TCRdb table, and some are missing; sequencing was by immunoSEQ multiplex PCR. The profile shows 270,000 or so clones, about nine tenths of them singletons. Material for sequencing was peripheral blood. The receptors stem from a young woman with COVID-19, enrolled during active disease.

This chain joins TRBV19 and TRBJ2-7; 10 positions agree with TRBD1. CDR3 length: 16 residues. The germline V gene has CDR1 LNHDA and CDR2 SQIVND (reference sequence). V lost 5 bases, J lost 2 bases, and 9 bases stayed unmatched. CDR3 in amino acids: CASSAKDRGSTYEQYF. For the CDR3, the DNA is TGTGCCAGTAGTGCAAAGGACAGGGGGAGTACCTACGAGCAGTACTTC.

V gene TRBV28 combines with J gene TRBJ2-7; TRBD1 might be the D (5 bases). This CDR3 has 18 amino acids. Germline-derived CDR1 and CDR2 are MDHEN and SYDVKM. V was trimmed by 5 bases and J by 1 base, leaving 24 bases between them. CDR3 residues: CASSARQQTIGISYEQYF. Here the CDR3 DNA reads TGTGCCAGCAGTGCGCGACAGCAAACGATAGGAATATCCTACGAGCAGTACTTC.

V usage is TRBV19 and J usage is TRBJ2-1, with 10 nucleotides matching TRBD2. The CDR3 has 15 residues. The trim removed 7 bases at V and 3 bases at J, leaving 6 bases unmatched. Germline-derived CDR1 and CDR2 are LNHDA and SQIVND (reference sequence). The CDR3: CASNDQRGGYNEQFF. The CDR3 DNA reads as TGTGCCAGTAACGATCAGCGGGGGGGCTACAATGAGCAGTTCTTC.

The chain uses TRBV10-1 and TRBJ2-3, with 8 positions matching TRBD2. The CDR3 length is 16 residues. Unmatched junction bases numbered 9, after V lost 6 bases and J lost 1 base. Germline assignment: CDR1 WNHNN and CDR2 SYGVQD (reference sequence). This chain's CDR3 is CASSPLPGRGTDTQYF. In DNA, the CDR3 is TGCGCCAGCAGCCCCCTACCCGGGAGGGGCACAGATACGCAGTATTTT.

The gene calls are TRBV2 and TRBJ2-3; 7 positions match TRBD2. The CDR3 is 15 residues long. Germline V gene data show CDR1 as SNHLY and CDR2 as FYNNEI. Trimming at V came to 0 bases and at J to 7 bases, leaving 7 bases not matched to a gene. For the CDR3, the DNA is TGTGCCAGCAGTGAAGCTCCCAGCGGGGTATATACGCAGTATTTT. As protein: CASSEAPSGVYTQYF. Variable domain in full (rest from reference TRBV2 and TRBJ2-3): EPEVTQTPSHQVTQMGQEVILRCVPISNHLYFYWYRQILGQKVEFLVSFYNNEISEKSEIFDDQFSVERPDGSNFTLKIRSTKLEDSAMYFCASSEAPSGVYTQYFGPGTRLTVL.